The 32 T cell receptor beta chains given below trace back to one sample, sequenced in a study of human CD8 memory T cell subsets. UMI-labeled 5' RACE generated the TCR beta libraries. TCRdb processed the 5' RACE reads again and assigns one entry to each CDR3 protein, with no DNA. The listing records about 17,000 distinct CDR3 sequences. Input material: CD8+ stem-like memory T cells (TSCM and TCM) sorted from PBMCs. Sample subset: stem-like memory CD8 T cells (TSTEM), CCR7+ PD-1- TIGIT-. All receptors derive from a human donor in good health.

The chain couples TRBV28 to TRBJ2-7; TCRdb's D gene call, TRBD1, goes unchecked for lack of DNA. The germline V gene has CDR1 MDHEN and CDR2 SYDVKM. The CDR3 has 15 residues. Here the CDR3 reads CASSPARTGFGEQYF. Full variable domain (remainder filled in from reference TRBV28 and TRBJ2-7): DVKVTQSSRYLVKRTGEKVFLECVQDMDHENMFWYRQDPGLGLRLIYFSYDVKMKEKGDIPEGYSVSREKKERFSLILESASTNQTSMYLCASSPARTGFGEQYFGPGTRLTVT.

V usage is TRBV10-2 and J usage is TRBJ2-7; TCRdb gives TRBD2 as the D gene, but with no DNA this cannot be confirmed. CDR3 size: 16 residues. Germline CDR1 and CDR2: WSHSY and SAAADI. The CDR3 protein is CASSFPGLDLTYEQYF.

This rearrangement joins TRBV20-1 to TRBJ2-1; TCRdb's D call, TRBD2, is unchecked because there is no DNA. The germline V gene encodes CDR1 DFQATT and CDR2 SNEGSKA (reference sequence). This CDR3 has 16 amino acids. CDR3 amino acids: CSARDLRAYSYNEQFF.

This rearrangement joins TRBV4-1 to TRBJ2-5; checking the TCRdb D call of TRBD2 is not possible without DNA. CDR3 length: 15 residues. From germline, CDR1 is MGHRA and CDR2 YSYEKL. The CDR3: CASSQTLREGETQYF.

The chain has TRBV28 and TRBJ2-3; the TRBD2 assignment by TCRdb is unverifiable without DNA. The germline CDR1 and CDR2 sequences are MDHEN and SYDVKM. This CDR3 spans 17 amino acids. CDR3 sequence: CASRQPGLAGMEDTQYF.

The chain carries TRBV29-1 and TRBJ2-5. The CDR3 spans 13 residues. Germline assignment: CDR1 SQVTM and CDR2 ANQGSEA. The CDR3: CSVESVRPETQYF.

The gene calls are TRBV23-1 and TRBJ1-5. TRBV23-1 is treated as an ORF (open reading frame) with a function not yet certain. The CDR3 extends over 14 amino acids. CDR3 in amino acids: CASSHSGANQPQHF.

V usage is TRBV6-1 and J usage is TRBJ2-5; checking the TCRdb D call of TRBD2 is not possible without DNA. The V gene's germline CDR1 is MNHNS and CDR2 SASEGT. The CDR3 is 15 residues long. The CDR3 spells CASSGGLALQETQYF.

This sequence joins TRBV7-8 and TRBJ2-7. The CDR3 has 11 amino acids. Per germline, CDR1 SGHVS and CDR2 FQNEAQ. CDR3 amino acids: CASSLADEQYF.

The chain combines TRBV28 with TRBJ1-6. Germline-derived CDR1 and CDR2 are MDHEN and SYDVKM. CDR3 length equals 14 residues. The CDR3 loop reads CASSLFGKDSPLHF.

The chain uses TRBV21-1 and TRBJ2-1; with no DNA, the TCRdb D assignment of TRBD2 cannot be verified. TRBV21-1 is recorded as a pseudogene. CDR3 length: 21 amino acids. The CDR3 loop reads CASSKQTTALASACSYNEQFF.

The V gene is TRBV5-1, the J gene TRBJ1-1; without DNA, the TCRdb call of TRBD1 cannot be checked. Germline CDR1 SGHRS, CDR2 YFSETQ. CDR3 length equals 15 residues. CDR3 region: CASRVETGLNTEAFF.

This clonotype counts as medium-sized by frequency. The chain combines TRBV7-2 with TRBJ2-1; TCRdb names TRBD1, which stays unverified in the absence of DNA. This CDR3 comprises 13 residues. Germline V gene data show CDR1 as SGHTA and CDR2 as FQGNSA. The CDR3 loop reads CASSRTVYNEQFF.

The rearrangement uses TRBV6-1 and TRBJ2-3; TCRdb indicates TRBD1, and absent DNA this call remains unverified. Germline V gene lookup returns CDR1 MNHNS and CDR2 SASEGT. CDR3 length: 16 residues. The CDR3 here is CASSDPPGTSTDTQYF.

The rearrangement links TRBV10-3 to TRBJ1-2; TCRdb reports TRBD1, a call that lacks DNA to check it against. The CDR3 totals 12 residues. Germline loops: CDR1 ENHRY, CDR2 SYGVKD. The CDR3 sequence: CALRTENYGYTF.

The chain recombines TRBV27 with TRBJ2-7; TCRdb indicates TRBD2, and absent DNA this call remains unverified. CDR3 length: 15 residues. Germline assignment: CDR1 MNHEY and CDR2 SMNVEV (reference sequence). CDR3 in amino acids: CASSYQGGRMYEQYF.

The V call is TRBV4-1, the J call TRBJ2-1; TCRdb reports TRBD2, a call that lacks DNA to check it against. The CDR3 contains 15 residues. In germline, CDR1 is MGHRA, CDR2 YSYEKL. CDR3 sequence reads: CASSQFVGDMDEQFF.

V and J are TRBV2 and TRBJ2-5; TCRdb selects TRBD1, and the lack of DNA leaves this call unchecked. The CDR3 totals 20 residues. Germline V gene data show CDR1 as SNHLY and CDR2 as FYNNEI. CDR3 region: CASYYRVDQSGGVSLETQYF. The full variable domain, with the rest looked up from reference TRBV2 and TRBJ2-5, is EPEVTQTPSHQVTQMGQEVILRCVPISNHLYFYWYRQILGQKVEFLVSFYNNEISEKSEIFDDQFSVERPDGSNFTLKIRSTKLEDSAMYFCASYYRVDQSGGVSLETQYFGPGTRLLVL.

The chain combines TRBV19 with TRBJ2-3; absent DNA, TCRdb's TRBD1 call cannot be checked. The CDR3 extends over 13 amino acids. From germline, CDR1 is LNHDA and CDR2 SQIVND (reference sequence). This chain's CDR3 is CASSTIPRDTQYF. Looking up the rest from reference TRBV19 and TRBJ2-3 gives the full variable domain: DGGITQSPKYLFRKEGQNVTLSCEQNLNHDAMYWYRQDPGQGLRLIYYSQIVNDFQKGDIAEGYSVSREKKESFPLTVTSAQKNPTAFYLCASSTIPRDTQYFGPGTRLTVL.

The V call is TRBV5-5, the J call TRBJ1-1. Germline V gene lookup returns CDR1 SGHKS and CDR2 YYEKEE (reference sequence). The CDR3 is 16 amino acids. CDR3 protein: CASSFGGWPMNTEAFF.

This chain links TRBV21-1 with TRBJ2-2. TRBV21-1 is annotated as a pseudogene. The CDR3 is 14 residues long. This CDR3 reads CASTHSRHTGELFF.

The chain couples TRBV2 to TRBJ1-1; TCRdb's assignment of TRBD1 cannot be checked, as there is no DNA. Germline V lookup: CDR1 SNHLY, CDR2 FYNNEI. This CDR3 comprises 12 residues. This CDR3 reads CATGSGAAPGFF.

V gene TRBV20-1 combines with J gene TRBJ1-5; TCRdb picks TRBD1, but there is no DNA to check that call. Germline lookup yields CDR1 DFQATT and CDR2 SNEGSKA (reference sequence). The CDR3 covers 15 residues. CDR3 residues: CSARTGQMINQPQHF.

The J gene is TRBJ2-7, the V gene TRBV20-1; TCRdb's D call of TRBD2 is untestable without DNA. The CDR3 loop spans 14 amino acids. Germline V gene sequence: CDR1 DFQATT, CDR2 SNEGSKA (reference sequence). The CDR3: CSASSSGPMGEQYF.

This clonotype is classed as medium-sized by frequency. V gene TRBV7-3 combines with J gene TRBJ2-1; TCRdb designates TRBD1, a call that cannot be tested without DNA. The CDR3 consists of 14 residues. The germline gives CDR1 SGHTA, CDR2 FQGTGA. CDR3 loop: CASSHGGAHNEQFF.

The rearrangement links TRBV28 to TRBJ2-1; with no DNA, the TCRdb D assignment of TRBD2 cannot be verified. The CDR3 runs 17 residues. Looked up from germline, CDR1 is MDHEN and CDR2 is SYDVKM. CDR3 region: CASSLLSGRSSYNEQFF.

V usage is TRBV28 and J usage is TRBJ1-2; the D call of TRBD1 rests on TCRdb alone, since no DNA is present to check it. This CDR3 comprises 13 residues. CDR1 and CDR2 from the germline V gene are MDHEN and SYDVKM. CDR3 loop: CASSREGALGYTF.

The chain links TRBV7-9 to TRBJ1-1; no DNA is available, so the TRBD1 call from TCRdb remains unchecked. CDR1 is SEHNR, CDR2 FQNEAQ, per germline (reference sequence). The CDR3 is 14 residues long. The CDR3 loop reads CASSPRDRVGEAFF.

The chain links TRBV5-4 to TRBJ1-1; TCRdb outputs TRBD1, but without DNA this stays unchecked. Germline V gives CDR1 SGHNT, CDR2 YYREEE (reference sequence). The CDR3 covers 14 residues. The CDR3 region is CASSLLQGETEAFF.

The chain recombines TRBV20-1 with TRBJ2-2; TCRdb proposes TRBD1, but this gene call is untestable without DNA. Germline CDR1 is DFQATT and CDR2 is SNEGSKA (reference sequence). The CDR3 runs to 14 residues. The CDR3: CSAKKTGRDGELFF.

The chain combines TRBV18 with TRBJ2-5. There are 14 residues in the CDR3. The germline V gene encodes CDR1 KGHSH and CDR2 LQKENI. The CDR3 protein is CASSPVDEQETQYF.

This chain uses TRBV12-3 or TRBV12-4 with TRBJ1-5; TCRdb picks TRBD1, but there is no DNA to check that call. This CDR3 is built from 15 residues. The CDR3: CASSFGGVDNQPQHF.